The present TCR beta chain was sequenced within a study of identical twins. Points from the study as a whole: Beta out-of-frame twin sharing showed a weaker excess. Models underpredicted monozygotic twin sharing of out-of-frame TCR alpha. In cord blood, abundant beta clonotypes had fewer insertions; memory showed no trend.

A note on this clonotype: The antigen remains undetermined.

Each CDR3 protein is one row after TCRdb ran MiXCR on the 5' RACE reads. The sample yields roughly 630,000 distinct CDR3 sequences, about 7.6% seen once. From germline, CDR1 is SGHVS and CDR2 FQNEAQ. With 4 bases removed from V and 4 bases from J, the gap between germline ends came to 16 bases. The CDR3 runs to 16 residues. The same specimen was also included in a second study, on yellow fever vaccine responses in identical twins.

The sequencing input was PBMCs. The clonotype comes from a woman between 18 and 30 years old in good health. V is TRBV7-8 and J is TRBJ1-4, with D possibly being TRBD1 (5 bases). The CDR3 spells CASSSKLDGHNEKLFF. The CDR3 bases are TGTGCCAGCAGCTCGAAGTTGGACGGACATAATGAAAAACTGTTTTTT.